These 22 T cell receptor beta chains came from one sample sequenced in a study of T cell repertoires in cytomegalovirus infection. TCRdb called the reads again in MiXCR, with one record for every CDR3 protein. The table has 55,000 to 70,000 distinct CDR3 sequences, roughly 34% seen once. The antigens of these receptors remain unknown. The sequenced sample consisted of PBMCs, sequenced either directly or after in vitro stimulation (not recorded which). The source of these receptors is a human donor in good health (CMV status not recorded). Some clones in this sample may be carry-over from other donors' samples.

This clonotype was found a few times. V is TRBV7-2 and J is TRBJ2-7; 10 bases fit TRBD1. Trimming at V came to 1 base and at J to 3 bases, leaving 6 bases not matched to a gene. CDR3 length equals 16 residues. CDR1 SGHTA and CDR2 FQGNSA come from the germline V gene. The CDR3 loop is CASSLVPGQGYYEQYF. The CDR3, as DNA: TGTGCCAGCAGCTTAGTCCCGGGACAGGGGTACTACGAGCAGTACTTC.

CDR3 amino acids: CASSLLASWGTQYF. The CDR3 coding sequence is TGTGCCAGCAGCTTGCTGGCTAGCTGGGGTACGCAGTATTTT. This sequence joins TRBV7-2 and TRBJ2-3; D is possibly TRBD2 (5 bases). This CDR3 has 14 residues. Trimming shortened V by 3 bases and J by 8 bases, and 15 bases separated the two germline ends. Germline loops: CDR1 SGHTA, CDR2 FQGNSA.

The genes are TRBV12-3 or TRBV12-4 and TRBJ1-2; D not certain. The CDR3 length is 12 residues. Deletions cut 3 bases from V and 5 bases from J, with 7 bases between. For the CDR3, the DNA is TGTGCCAGCAGTTTTTCTGGGTATGGCTACACCTTC. As protein: CASSFSGYGYTF.

The chain has TRBV5-6 and TRBJ2-7; 9 bases line up with TRBD1. V lost 5 bases and J lost 6; bases outside the gene matches: 12. The CDR3 spans 15 residues. The germline V gene encodes CDR1 SGHDT and CDR2 YYEEEE. Written as DNA, the CDR3 is TGTGCCAGCAGACAGGGACAGGGCTCGGGTCTCGAGCAGTACTTC. Its translation is CASRQGQGSGLEQYF.

CDR3 amino acids: CASSQVPVSGNTIYF. In nucleotides, the CDR3 is TGTGCCAGCAGCCAAGTTCCTGTCTCTGGAAACACCATATATTTT. This sequence joins TRBV3-1 and TRBJ1-3; D gene uncertain. This CDR3 region has 15 residues. Germline V gene sequence: CDR1 LGHDT, CDR2 YNNKEL (reference sequence). V was shortened by 1 base and J by 0 bases, with 7 bases between the two germline ends.

V and J are TRBV11-2 and TRBJ2-3, with 12 bases that match TRBD2. Looked up from germline, CDR1 is SGHAT and CDR2 is FQNNGV. This CDR3 is built from 15 residues. Germline trimming cut 4 bases from V and 10 bases from J; bases unmatched to any gene: 9. The DNA of the CDR3 is TGTGCCAGCAGCTCTTGGACTAGCGGGATAGAGGCGCAGTATTTT. Amino acids: CASSSWTSGIEAQYF.

The CDR3 DNA is TGTGCCAGCAGCTCTGACGGGGATTACGAGCAGTACTTC. This encodes CASSSDGDYEQYF. V and J are TRBV7-9 and TRBJ2-7; D might be TRBD2 (5 bases). The germline V and J ends were trimmed by 4 bases and 4 bases, with 11 bases remaining between them. CDR3 size: 13 residues. Germline loops: CDR1 SEHNR, CDR2 FQNEAQ (reference sequence).

The chain combines TRBV12-3 or TRBV12-4 with TRBJ2-1, with D perhaps matching TRBD2 (6 bases). V was pared by 6 bases and J by 8 bases, with 20 bases between. The CDR3 is 15 amino acids. This CDR3 is CASRRGTAWDDEQFF. CDR3 nucleotide sequence: TGTGCCAGCAGGCGCGGGACCGCCTGGGACGATGAGCAGTTCTTC.

This clonotype was detected a few times. V and J are TRBV4-2 and TRBJ2-1; the match to TRBD2 covers 16 bases. J gave up 4 bases and V 0 bases, and 3 bases lay outside the gene matches. Looked up from germline, CDR1 is LGHNA and CDR2 is YNFKEQ. The CDR3 is 18 residues long. As DNA, the CDR3 is TGTGCCAGCAGCCAAGAGGGGACTAGCGGGGGGGATTACAATGAGCAGTTCTTC. It is translated as CASSQEGTSGGDYNEQFF.

This chain connects TRBV20-1 to TRBJ1-4, with 8 bases aligning to TRBD1. Germline V lookup: CDR1 DFQATT, CDR2 SNEGSKA (reference sequence). V dropped 3 bases and J dropped 2; count of bases not matched to a gene: 8. This CDR3 comprises 16 residues. CDR3 in amino acids: CSARAYRGTTNEKLFF. The CDR3 DNA is TGCAGTGCTAGGGCCTACAGGGGGACGACTAATGAAAAACTGTTTTTT.

This clonotype was seen more than once but under ten times. J is TRBJ2-1 and V is TRBV7-6; TRBD2 is a possible D gene (6 bases). The CDR3 length is 11 residues. CDR1 is SGHVS, CDR2 FNYEAQ, per germline. The V end lost 0 bases, the J end lost 12 bases, and 6 bases lay between the germline ends. Written as DNA, the CDR3 is TGTGCCAGCAGCTTAGCGGGAGGGCAGTTCTTC. Its protein product is CASSLAGGQFF.

This clonotype was counted only a few times. The V and J genes are TRBV6-5 and TRBJ1-3, with no clear D. V was trimmed by 5 bases and J by 0 bases, leaving 11 bases between them. The CDR3 totals 15 residues. Germline CDR1 and CDR2: MNHEY and SVGAGI. CDR3 bases: TGTGCCAGCAGTGCTATTCGACGCTCTGGAAACACCATATATTTT. Protein sequence: CASSAIRRSGNTIYF.

This clonotype was detected a few times. The V gene is TRBV14, the J gene TRBJ2-1; tentative D call: TRBD2 (5 bases). V was shortened by 3 bases and J by 8 bases, with 14 bases between the two germline ends. This CDR3 comprises 14 residues. The V gene's germline CDR1 is SGHDN and CDR2 FVKESK. CDR3 coding DNA: TGTGCCAGCAGCCAGATCGCTTGGGAGCATGAGCAGTTCTTC. Translated: CASSQIAWEHEQFF.

The chain employs TRBV6-1 and TRBJ2-1; D gene uncertain. Germline V gene sequence: CDR1 MNHNS, CDR2 SASEGT. V lost 6 bases and J 6 bases, leaving 12 bases between the germline ends. CDR3 size: 13 residues. The DNA for the CDR3 is TGTGCCAGCAGACCCGGTCAATCCAATGAGCAGTTCTTC. Translation gives CASRPGQSNEQFF.

Only a few counts were recorded for this clonotype. DNA for the CDR3: TGCAGTGCTACAAGGGACCCCTCTGATACGCAGTATTTT. This gives the protein CSATRDPSDTQYF. This chain joins TRBV20-1 and TRBJ2-3; the D gene could be TRBD1 or TRBD2 (5 bases each). The length of the CDR3 is 13 residues. V lost 4 bases, J lost 6 bases, and 14 bases lay in between. CDR1 and CDR2 from the germline V gene are DFQATT and SNEGSKA (reference sequence).

The chain has TRBV25-1 and TRBJ2-5; the D gene is possibly TRBD2 (6 bases). Looked up from germline, CDR1 is MGHDK and CDR2 is SYGVNS. Trimming left V 2 bases short and J 3 bases short, with 13 bases between. The CDR3 covers 15 residues. The CDR3 DNA sequence: TGTGCCAGCAGTGAAGGAGCGATAGCGGAAGAGACCCAGTACTTC. This gives the protein CASSEGAIAEETQYF.

The DNA of the CDR3 is TGCAGCGTTGGACAGACCAACTATGGCTACACCTTC. Amino acids: CSVGQTNYGYTF. This chain connects TRBV29-1 to TRBJ1-2, with D tentatively TRBD1 (5 bases). Germline V lookup: CDR1 SQVTM, CDR2 ANQGSEA. The V end was cut by 4 bases, the J end by 2 bases, with 8 bases between. There are 12 residues in the CDR3.

The gene calls are TRBV12-5 and TRBJ2-1, with 7 nucleotides matching TRBD2. Looked up from germline, CDR1 is LGHNT and CDR2 is FRNRAP. There are 14 residues in the CDR3. The V segment lost 7 bases and the J segment 8 bases; nucleotides outside the gene matches: 11. This chain's CDR3 is CASAAGRPGDEQFF. The CDR3 DNA reads as TGTGCTAGTGCGGCCGGGAGGCCGGGGGATGAGCAGTTCTTC.

The J gene is TRBJ2-1, the V gene TRBV3-1; D might be TRBD2 (5 bases). Germline V CDR1 and CDR2: LGHDT, YNNKEL (reference sequence). The CDR3 totals 15 residues. Between the trimmed V and J ends, which lost 6 bases and 6 bases, there was a span of 18 bases. CDR3: CASSDTSYKANEQFF. CDR3 nucleotides: TGTGCCAGCAGTGACACTAGTTATAAGGCCAATGAGCAGTTCTTC.

The chain recombines TRBV7-9 with TRBJ2-7; 9 nucleotides line up with TRBD1. This CDR3 region has 15 residues. The germline CDR1 and CDR2 sequences are SEHNR and FQNEAQ (reference sequence). V dropped 5 bases and J dropped 4; count of bases not matched to a gene: 9. CDR3: CASSPAWDRVYEQYF. The CDR3 DNA is TGTGCCAGCAGCCCAGCCTGGGACAGGGTTTACGAGCAGTACTTC.

The chain is built from TRBV7-2 and TRBJ2-3, with D perhaps matching TRBD1 (6 bases). The CDR3 extends over 15 amino acids. V lost 7 bases and J lost 3, with 17 bases in between. The germline V gene encodes CDR1 SGHTA and CDR2 FQGNSA. CDR3 DNA: TGTGCCAGCAACCTACCGGGACAAGGTACAGATACGCAGTATTTT. Protein sequence: CASNLPGQGTDTQYF.

The chain combines TRBV11-3 with TRBJ2-1; D tentatively fits TRBD1 or TRBD2 (6 bases each). Looked up from germline, CDR1 is SGHNT and CDR2 is YENEEA. Trimming removed 5 bases at V and 8 bases at J, with 22 bases between. This CDR3 is 16 amino acids long. CDR3 protein: CASSPSFVQGRYEQFF. The CDR3 nucleotides read TGTGCCAGCAGCCCCTCCTTTGTGCAGGGGAGGTATGAGCAGTTCTTC. The entire variable domain, with the rest obtained from reference TRBV11-3 and TRBJ2-1, is as follows: EAGVVQSPRYKIIEKKQPVAFWCNPISGHNTLYWYLQNLGQGPELLIRYENEEAVDDSQLPKDRFSAERLKGVDSTLKIQPAELGDSAVYLCASSPSFVQGRYEQFFGPGTRLTVL.